One sample yielded the 10 T cell receptor beta chains listed below, sequenced in a study of tumor-infiltrating lymphocytes in primary liver carcinoma. Synthesis of TCR beta cDNA was carried out from about 0.55 ug total RNA with a constant-region primer. Slightly modified ARM-PCR, run as three nested multiplex PCR rounds, produced the TCR beta libraries. The study ran its first two PCR rounds for 9 to 10 cycles each, using TRBV1-TRBV30 forward primers and a C-beta reverse primer. TCRdb reprocessed the multiplex PCR reads with MiXCR, giving one entry per CDR3 protein. The data contain 300,000 to 400,000 distinct CDR3 sequences, 65% of them seen just once; the ten biggest clones take up about 6.1%. Blood RNA originated from unsorted whole blood, with germline DNA additionally extracted. The source material was peripheral blood. The receptors here all came from a man in his forties with primary liver carcinoma and hepatitis B virus infection.

This chain joins TRBV30 and TRBJ2-2; D not resolved. Per the germline V gene, CDR1 is GTSNPN and CDR2 is SVGIG (reference sequence). Deletions cut 1 base from V and 6 bases from J, with 6 bases between. CDR3 length: 12 amino acids. The CDR3 nucleotides read TGTGCCTGGAGTGACCGTCCCGGGGAGCTGTTTTTT. Translating it yields CAWSDRPGELFF. Full variable domain (missing parts from reference TRBV30 and TRBJ2-2): SQTIHQWPATLVQPVGSPLSLECTVEGTSNPNLYWYRQAAGRGLQLLFYSVGIGQISSEVPQNLSASRPQDRQFILSSKKLLLSDSGFYLCAWSDRPGELFFGEGSRLTVL.

Worth noting for this clonotype: Just one base apart from a much larger clone, this may be a read error. This chain links TRBV6-5 with TRBJ2-3, with TRBD2 identical over 9 bases. In germline, CDR1 is MNHEY, CDR2 SVGAGI. The CDR3 runs 17 residues. V dropped 8 bases and J dropped 6; count of bases not matched to a gene: 18. Written as DNA, the CDR3 is TGTGCCAGCTGGGCGGGAGGGCCTCATGCGCAATTGGATACGCAGTATTTT. Translation gives CASWAGGPHAQLDTQYF.

Worth noting for this clonotype: A much bigger clone sits one base away, suggesting this may be a read error. The rearrangement uses TRBV4-2 and TRBJ1-3; D is perhaps TRBD1 (6 bases). V was shortened by 7 bases and J by 4 bases, with 17 bases between the two germline ends. The germline V gene has CDR1 LGHNA and CDR2 YNFKEQ. The CDR3 totals 15 residues. DNA for the CDR3: TGTGCCAGCATCCAGGAAACAGGGTACGGAAACACCATATATTTT. It translates to CASIQETGYGNTIYF.

In the case of this clonotype: One base away lies a much larger clone, so this may be a sequencing read error. The chain employs TRBV12-3 or TRBV12-4 and TRBJ2-1; 11 bases fit TRBD1. The CDR3 totals 18 residues. The CDR3 nucleotides are TGTGTCAGCAGTTTCTGGGGGGACAGGGGGTTATCCTACAATGAGCAGTTCTTC. Its protein is CVSSFWGDRGLSYNEQFF.

The chain is built from TRBV6-6 and TRBJ2-7; 13 bases are a match to TRBD2. CDR3 length: 16 amino acids. Losses at the gene ends were 6 bases for V and 6 bases for J; bases not matched to a gene: 11. Germline-derived CDR1 and CDR2 are MNHNY and SVGAGI (reference sequence). The CDR3 DNA is TGTGCCAGCAGACTAAACCCGGGACTAGCGGGATCCGAGCAGTACTTC. It codes for CASRLNPGLAGSEQYF.

This clonotype was found a few times. A read error may account for a junction end that differs from germline. The chain combines TRBV11-3 with TRBJ2-1; D might be TRBD1 or TRBD2, each matching 6 bases. This CDR3 has 17 residues. Germline CDR1 is SGHNT and CDR2 is YENEEA. The CDR3, as DNA: TGTGCTAGCAGCCCAAGATGGGGGGCGATAAGTTACAATGAGCAGTTCTTC. Translated, it gives CASSPRWGAISYNEQFF. The full variable domain, completed using reference TRBV11-3 and TRBJ2-1, is EAGVVQSPRYKIIEKKQPVAFWCNPISGHNTLYWYLQNLGQGPELLIRYENEEAVDDSQLPKDRFSAERLKGVDSTLKIQPAELGDSAVYLCASSPRWGAISYNEQFFGPGTRLTVL.

With respect to this clonotype: Possible read error: a much larger clone is one base away. The rearrangement joins TRBV10-3 to TRBJ2-7; D is unclear. Germline V lookup: CDR1 ENHRY, CDR2 SYGVKD. V dropped 9 bases and J dropped 2 bases, with 8 bases sitting between them. This CDR3 is 11 amino acids long. This CDR3 reads CAISSPYEQYF. Here the CDR3 DNA reads TGTGCCATAAGTTCGCCCTACGAGCAGTACTTC.

This clonotype was detected only a few times. This rearrangement joins TRBV28 to TRBJ2-5; 8 nucleotides line up with TRBD2. CDR1 and CDR2 from the germline V gene are MDHEN and SYDVKM. Trimming at V came to 8 bases and at J to 4 bases, leaving 12 bases not matched to a gene. There are 15 residues in the CDR3. CDR3 nucleotide sequence: TGTGCCAGCCCTCCCCGGCGGGAGGTAGGAGAGACCCAGTACTTC. This translates into CASPPRREVGETQYF.

Concerning this clonotype: This clone may be a read error of a much larger clone one base away. CDR3 region: CDSRDGQGVNYGYTF. Written as DNA, the CDR3 is TGTGACAGCAGGGATGGACAGGGGGTAAACTATGGCTACACCTTC. The chain links TRBV6-1 to TRBJ1-2; 10 bases align to TRBD1. Germline V gives CDR1 MNHNS, CDR2 SASEGT. CDR3 length equals 15 residues.

Points on this clonotype: One junction end does not reproduce the germline sequence, and a read error may be involved. The rearrangement links TRBV11-3 to TRBJ2-1; D unclear. CDR1 and CDR2 from the germline V gene are SGHNT and YENEEA. This CDR3 spans 14 amino acids. The CDR3: CAISSPSSYNEQFF. The CDR3 nucleotides are TGTGCCATCAGCTCCCCGAGCTCCTACAATGAGCAGTTCTTC. The whole variable domain, remainder taken from reference TRBV11-3 and TRBJ2-1, is EAGVVQSPRYKIIEKKQPVAFWCNPISGHNTLYWYLQNLGQGPELLIRYENEEAVDDSQLPKDRFSAERLKGVDSTLKIQPAELGDSAVYLCAISSPSSYNEQFFGPGTRLTVL.